Listed below are T cell receptor beta chains from one sample, sequenced in a study of blood T cells in healthy people across ages. TCRdb called the 5' RACE reads again in MiXCR, with one record for every CDR3 protein. The repertoire holds roughly 1,300,000 distinct CDR3 sequences, with approximately 63% as singletons. Sequencing input: blood. Every receptor here comes from a man between 18 and 35 years old in good health. The CDR3 runs from the conserved cysteine through the conserved F or W. D genes are given only for firm matches. A clone size is listed for some rows: how often the clone was seen (once, few, many), or a class if it is expanded.

V gene	clone size	D gene	J gene	CDR3 protein
TRBV4-1	-	-	TRBJ1-1	CASAFSVGGTEAFF
TRBV6-6	-	TRBD2	TRBJ2-7	CASSYLGGGPSSYEQYF
TRBV5-8	-	TRBD1	TRBJ2-2	CASSLGDRPNTGELFF
TRBV3-1	-	-	TRBJ2-1	CASSQAQDHYNEQFF
TRBV6-1	-	TRBD1	TRBJ2-3	CASIRDRGTDTQYF
TRBV25-1	-	TRBD1	TRBJ2-7	CASSEFPGGQGSSYEQYF
TRBV4-1	-	-	TRBJ2-2	CASSHRTGIGELFF
TRBV20-1	-	-	-	CSATVPSPDEQYF
TRBV21-1	-	-	TRBJ2-1	CASSGSGRANEQFF
TRBV20-1	-	TRBD1	TRBJ1-6	CSARQGTGVLPLHF
TRBV6-6	-	-	TRBJ2-2	CASSSDSLPGELFF
TRBV14	-	-	TRBJ1-2	CAGSRLMGGADYGYTF
TRBV6-5	-	TRBD1	TRBJ1-2	CASSYRGQGHGYTF
TRBV11-2	-	TRBD1	TRBJ2-7	CASSPDGTAYEQYF
TRBV27	-	TRBD2	TRBJ2-1	CASSLSSSGSFYEQFF
TRBV12-3/TRBV12-4	once	TRBD2	TRBJ2-2	CASSFWTSGGSYNEQFF
TRBV20-1	-	-	TRBJ2-7	CSASLGEKQYF
TRBV10-3	-	-	TRBJ1-1	CAISESNFGTEAFF
TRBV7-2	-	TRBD1	-	CASTLSPGGQGMETQYF
TRBV2	-	-	TRBJ2-5	CAEARGETQYF
TRBV29-1	-	-	TRBJ1-1	CSACRGLNTEAFF
TRBV5-6	-	-	TRBJ2-3	CASMLGDTQYF
TRBV4-2	-	-	TRBJ1-2	CASSPGKGYTF
TRBV7-2	-	TRBD2	TRBJ2-2	CASSLRREGPGELFF
TRBV6-5	-	TRBD1	TRBJ2-3	CASSYAARGPDTQYF
TRBV29-1	few	-	TRBJ1-2	CSVETRLDAGNYGYTF
TRBV10-2	-	-	TRBJ1-1	CASSENRPAEAFF
TRBV6-5	-	-	TRBJ2-1	CASSYGYGSYNEQFF
TRBV25-1	few	-	TRBJ2-6	CASQGTQYSGANVLTF
TRBV2	-	-	TRBJ2-5	CASSEAGRRETQYF
TRBV7-2	-	-	TRBJ2-4	CASSIAGNLLAKNIQYF
TRBV6-5	-	-	TRBJ2-7	CASSYTQASYEQYF
TRBV7-2	-	-	TRBJ2-5	CASSIEGKTQYF
TRBV12-5	-	-	TRBJ1-2	CASGLVGSGYGYTF
TRBV7-2	-	TRBD2	TRBJ2-7	CVSSLAGAASYEQYF
TRBV20-1	-	-	TRBJ2-5	CSANENYQETQYF
TRBV7-9	-	-	TRBJ2-7	CASSQTRGDPYEQYF
TRBV29-1	-	-	TRBJ2-7	CSVEEEQTYEQYF
TRBV6-5	-	-	TRBJ1-2	CASSYPNEGGYTF
TRBV12-3/TRBV12-4	few	-	TRBJ1-4	CASNKAPSIEKLFF
TRBV7-2	-	TRBD2	TRBJ2-5	CASTKKRGGLNEQYF
TRBV15	-	TRBD2	TRBJ2-3	CATSRDLTSGSSTDTQYF
TRBV6-5	-	-	TRBJ2-5	CASSYDREVGETQYF
TRBV14	-	-	TRBJ1-2	CASSQYQRLYGYTF
TRBV3-1	-	TRBD2	-	CASSLLPYLTSGSTYEQYF